The 27 T cell receptor beta chains presented below share a single source sample, sequenced in a study of regulatory T cells in long-lasting Graves disease. Time point of the sample: newly diagnosed GD, antithyroid drugs for less than 3 months. Following extraction of RNA from PBMCs, that RNA was used to make the TCR library. Through Arm-PCR of CDR3 regions and iRepertoire HTBI primers, TCR beta libraries were built. MiXCR, applied by TCRdb to the multiplex PCR reads, yields one record per CDR3 protein. The sample gives 620,000 or so distinct CDR3 sequences, 16% of which show up once; more than 15% is in the top ten. These data were likewise used in another study, on T cells in Graves' hyperthyroidism and ophthalmopathy.

The sequenced sample was peripheral blood mononuclear cells (PBMCs), obtained at new diagnosis, from a patient treated with antithyroid drugs. The receptors shown here come from a woman aged 25 to 39 with Graves disease.

This clonotype has a count of ten or more. This chain joins TRBV18 and TRBJ2-1; TRBD2 is a possible D gene (6 bases). The CDR3 covers 12 residues. The V end was cut by 11 bases, the J end by 6 bases, with 14 bases between. The germline V gene encodes CDR1 KGHSH and CDR2 LQKENI. The CDR3 DNA reads as TGTGCCGGCCGAGAGGAGGGCAATGAGCAGTTCTTC. Amino acid sequence: CAGREEGNEQFF.

This clonotype has at least ten counts. The chain joins TRBV18 to TRBJ2-5, with D hard to call. V was cut by 4 bases and J by 3 bases, with 12 bases left in between. CDR1 KGHSH and CDR2 LQKENI come from the germline V gene. The length of the CDR3 is 14 residues. CDR3 loop: CASSLITAEETQYF. The CDR3 DNA reads TGTGCCAGCTCACTAATAACAGCCGAAGAGACCCAGTACTTC.

In nucleotides, the CDR3 is TGTGCCAGCAAGGCAGGGCCTGGAAACACCATATATTTT. Amino acids: CASKAGPGNTIYF. The chain carries TRBV6-1 and TRBJ1-3; maybe TRBD1 (5 bases). The germline gives CDR1 MNHNS, CDR2 SASEGT. The CDR3 sequence is 13 residues long. Trimming shortened V by 7 bases and J by 2 bases, and 9 bases separated the two germline ends.

This clonotype was picked up many times. The chain has TRBV20-1 and TRBJ2-1; 7 nucleotides line up with TRBD2. From germline, CDR1 is DFQATT and CDR2 SNEGSKA (reference sequence). Unmatched junction bases numbered 12, after V lost 5 bases and J lost 8 bases. This CDR3 has 14 residues. The CDR3 protein is CSAVHWGRGDEQFF. DNA of the CDR3: TGCAGTGCTGTTCATTGGGGGAGGGGCGATGAGCAGTTCTTC.

This clonotype was observed many times. The chain has TRBV28 and TRBJ2-1, with 7 bases that match TRBD2. The CDR3 runs 13 residues. Looked up from germline, CDR1 is MDHEN and CDR2 is SYDVKM. V shed 8 bases, J shed 6 bases, and the junction held 7 bases outside the gene matches. The CDR3 DNA follows: TGTGCCAGCTCGGGGGGTCTCACCAATGAGCAGTTCTTC. Translated, it gives CASSGGLTNEQFF.

This chain uses TRBV5-1 with TRBJ2-1; TRBD2 matches 10 bases. Germline CDR1 is SGHRS and CDR2 is YFSETQ. With V trimmed by 4 bases and J by 2 bases, 9 bases remained unmatched. This CDR3 is built from 17 residues. The CDR3: CASSRTLAGDPYNEQFF. The CDR3 DNA follows: TGCGCCAGCAGCCGGACCCTAGCGGGGGACCCCTACAATGAGCAGTTCTTC.

The chain uses TRBV30 and TRBJ1-6; D is uncertain. V lost 3 bases, J lost 0 bases, and 12 bases lay in between. Germline V gene lookup returns CDR1 GTSNPN and CDR2 SVGIG (reference sequence). CDR3 length: 16 residues. The CDR3 reads CAWRRATSSYNSPLHF. In nucleotides, the CDR3 is TGTGCCTGGAGGAGAGCAACGAGCTCCTATAATTCACCCCTCCACTTT.

The rearrangement joins TRBV19 to TRBJ2-4, with 7 bases identical to TRBD1. From germline, CDR1 is LNHDA and CDR2 SQIVND (reference sequence). The CDR3 has 12 amino acids. Trimming cost V 3 bases and J 11 bases; bases outside gene matches: 4. CDR3 in amino acids: CASSIYGTVQYF. The CDR3 coding sequence is TGTGCCAGTAGTATCTATGGGACAGTTCAGTACTTC.

This clonotype was recorded many times. This chain links TRBV28 with TRBJ1-5; a possible D gene is TRBD1 (6 bases). CDR3 length: 14 residues. The V gene's germline CDR1 is MDHEN and CDR2 SYDVKM. With 3 bases removed from V and 4 bases from J, the gap between germline ends came to 10 bases. The CDR3 DNA sequence: TGTGCCAGCAGTTTCACAGGGTATAATCAGCCCCAGCATTTT. Translated, it gives CASSFTGYNQPQHF.

This clonotype occurred a few times. V is TRBV30 and J is TRBJ2-3; 13 bases are shared with TRBD2. V dropped 8 bases and J dropped 1; count of bases not matched to a gene: 6. The CDR3 consists of 15 residues. CDR1 and CDR2 (germline): GTSNPN, SVGIG (reference sequence). The CDR3 sequence: CATGLAGVGTDTQYF. DNA of the CDR3: TGTGCCACCGGACTAGCGGGAGTTGGCACAGATACGCAGTATTTT.

This clonotype was counted many times. The chain employs TRBV7-9 and TRBJ2-7; 7 bases align to TRBD1. The CDR3 length is 14 residues. Germline V CDR1 and CDR2: SEHNR, FQNEAQ (reference sequence). The V segment lost 5 bases and the J segment 2 bases; nucleotides outside the gene matches: 6. CDR3 sequence: CASSPTGSPYEQYF. Written as DNA, the CDR3 is TGTGCCAGCAGCCCGACAGGGTCCCCCTACGAGCAGTACTTC.

The gene calls are TRBV5-1 and TRBJ1-2, with D possibly TRBD1 on 6 matching bases. Looked up from germline, CDR1 is SGHRS and CDR2 is YFSETQ. The V end was cut by 2 bases, the J end by 8 bases, with 13 bases between. CDR3 size: 13 residues. CDR3 in amino acids: CASSFGQGRGYTF. The DNA of the CDR3 is TGCGCCAGCAGCTTTGGCCAGGGGAGGGGCTACACCTTC. The whole variable domain, remainder taken from reference TRBV5-1 and TRBJ1-2, is KAGVTQTPRYLIKTRGQQVTLSCSPISGHRSVSWYQQTPGQGLQFLFEYFSETQRNKGNFPGRFSGRQFSNSRSEMNVSTLELGDSALYLCASSFGQGRGYTFGSGTRLTVV.

Only a few counts were recorded for this clonotype. The chain has TRBV2 and TRBJ2-5; D is possibly TRBD1 or TRBD2 (5 bases each). Germline V gives CDR1 SNHLY, CDR2 FYNNEI. There are 14 residues in the CDR3. Trimming took off 6 bases at V and 5 bases at J, with 16 bases between the two ends. This CDR3 reads CASRYTGLQETQYF. CDR3 sequence (DNA): TGTGCCAGCAGGTACACGGGGCTTCAGGAGACCCAGTACTTC.

The genes are TRBV20-1 and TRBJ2-1; 10 bases match TRBD2. V dropped 6 bases and J dropped 4; count of bases not matched to a gene: 12. CDR3 size: 16 residues. Germline CDR1 reads DFQATT; CDR2 reads SNEGSKA (reference sequence). The CDR3 DNA follows: TGCAGTGCCCCTAGGACAACTAGCGGGAATTACAATGAGCAGTTCTTC. Its translation: CSAPRTTSGNYNEQFF.

The chain uses TRBV4-2 and TRBJ2-2; D may be TRBD1 or TRBD2 (5 bases each). The germline CDR1 and CDR2 sequences are LGHNA and YNFKEQ. V lost 1 base and J 6 bases, leaving 18 bases between the germline ends. The CDR3 sequence is 17 residues long. The CDR3 nucleotides read TGTGCCAGCAGCCAAGTTATCCGGGGCCGCGGTCCCGGGGAGCTGTTTTTT. This translates into CASSQVIRGRGPGELFF.

The chain uses TRBV24-1 and TRBJ2-5, with D hard to call. In germline, CDR1 is KGHDR, CDR2 SFDVKD. CDR3 length: 14 amino acids. Deletions cut 6 bases from V and 1 base from J, with 11 bases between. CDR3 sequence: CATSSTFPQETQYF. CDR3 DNA: TGTGCCACCAGTTCGACCTTCCCCCAAGAGACCCAGTACTTC.

The J gene is TRBJ2-5, the V gene TRBV5-1; TRBD1 or TRBD2 may be the D gene (5 bases each). V was trimmed by 6 bases and J by 0 bases, leaving 15 bases between them. The germline V gene has CDR1 SGHRS and CDR2 YFSETQ. This CDR3 is 15 amino acids long. The CDR3 spells CASNPGWGNQETQYF. The CDR3 bases are TGCGCCAGCAACCCCGGGTGGGGGAACCAAGAGACCCAGTACTTC.

This clonotype was counted between two and nine times. The CDR3 bases are TGCGCCAGCAGTTTTGACGGACAGGCAACTAATGAAAAACTGTTTTTT. It translates to CASSFDGQATNEKLFF. V is TRBV5-1 and J is TRBJ1-4; 7 nucleotides match TRBD1. With V trimmed by 5 bases and J by 0 bases, 7 bases remained unmatched. The CDR3 sequence is 16 residues long. Germline CDR1 is SGHRS and CDR2 is YFSETQ. Together with reference TRBV5-1 and TRBJ1-4, the CDR3 gives the full variable domain: KAGVTQTPRYLIKTRGQQVTLSCSPISGHRSVSWYQQTPGQGLQFLFEYFSETQRNKGNFPGRFSGRQFSNSRSEMNVSTLELGDSALYLCASSFDGQATNEKLFFGSGTQLSVL.

The rearrangement uses TRBV7-3 and TRBJ2-5, with TRBD2 matching over 11 bases. The junction had 7 bases not matched to a gene; V was cut back by 5 bases and J by 2 bases. The germline V gene encodes CDR1 SGHTA and CDR2 FQGTGA. CDR3 size: 16 residues. CDR3 sequence reads: CASSLGVAGGQETQYF. CDR3 nucleotides: TGTGCCAGCAGCCTCGGGGTAGCGGGAGGGCAAGAGACCCAGTACTTC.

This clonotype was seen many times. This sequence joins TRBV29-1 and TRBJ1-2, with 9 positions matching TRBD1. This CDR3 contains 19 residues. V shed 6 bases, J shed 2 bases, and the junction held 22 bases outside the gene matches. In germline, CDR1 is SQVTM, CDR2 ANQGSEA. CDR3 in amino acids: CSVYRLSRDREEWNYGYTF. CDR3 DNA sequence: TGCAGCGTATACAGATTAAGCCGGGACAGGGAAGAGTGGAACTATGGCTACACCTTC.

The chain combines TRBV20-1 with TRBJ2-7; TRBD1 aligns across 8 bases. Germline V CDR1 and CDR2: DFQATT, SNEGSKA (reference sequence). The CDR3 is made up of 13 amino acids. Trimming at V came to 6 bases and at J to 1 base, leaving 5 bases not matched to a gene. CDR3 region: CSARTGSSYEQYF. The CDR3 nucleotides read TGCAGTGCAAGGACAGGGTCTTCCTACGAGCAGTACTTC.

The count of this clonotype is one. Since a much larger clone is just one base distant, this may be a read error. The chain is built from TRBV5-1 and TRBJ1-1, with TRBD1 matching over 7 bases. The CDR3 extends over 15 amino acids. With V trimmed by 4 bases and J by 1 base, 7 bases remained unmatched. Germline V gene lookup returns CDR1 SGHRS and CDR2 YFSETQ. The DNA for the CDR3 is TGCGCCAGCAGCCCCGAGACAGGGTCGAACACTGAAGCTTTCTTT. Protein sequence: CASSPETGSNTEAFF. The complete variable domain, with remaining parts taken from reference TRBV5-1 and TRBJ1-1, reads KAGVTQTPRYLIKTRGQQVTLSCSPISGHRSVSWYQQTPGQGLQFLFEYFSETQRNKGNFPGRFSGRQFSNSRSEMNVSTLELGDSALYLCASSPETGSNTEAFFGQGTRLTVV.

This clonotype was recorded at least ten times. V and J are TRBV7-9 and TRBJ1-4; D gene uncertain. The germline V gene encodes CDR1 SEHNR and CDR2 FQNEAQ (reference sequence). The V and J ends lost 0 bases and 6 bases respectively, with 5 bases between them. The CDR3 contains 13 residues. CDR3 DNA: TGTGCCAGCAGCTTAGCGCGGGATGAAAAACTGTTTTTT. Protein: CASSLARDEKLFF. Full variable domain (outside the CDR3, taken from reference TRBV7-9 and TRBJ1-4): DTGVSQNPRHKITKRGQNVTFRCDPISEHNRLYWYRQTLGQGPEFLTYFQNEAQLEKSRLLSDRFSAERPKGSFSTLEIQRTEQGDSAMYLCASSLARDEKLFFGSGTQLSVL.

Ten or more counts support this clonotype. The rearrangement links TRBV12-3 or TRBV12-4 to TRBJ1-5; tentatively, D is TRBD1 (5 bases). This CDR3 contains 15 residues. Trimming pared 3 bases from V and 6 bases from J, leaving 15 bases between. CDR3 region: CASSLTRAAGQPQHF. CDR3 nucleotides: TGTGCCAGCAGTTTGACCAGGGCCGCAGGTCAGCCCCAGCATTTT.

This clonotype was seen many times. The genes are TRBV28 and TRBJ2-5; 12 nucleotides agree with TRBD2. After removal of 6 bases from V and 2 bases from J, the junction contained 4 bases not matched to a gene. Germline V gene lookup returns CDR1 MDHEN and CDR2 SYDVKM. CDR3 length equals 15 residues. CDR3 region: CASSRLAGGQETQYF. CDR3 coding DNA: TGTGCCAGCAGCCGCCTAGCGGGAGGGCAAGAGACCCAGTACTTC.

This clonotype was seen a handful of times. The chain joins TRBV7-2 to TRBJ1-3, with D hard to call. Trimming took 3 bases from V and 0 from J, leaving 15 bases between them. The germline gives CDR1 SGHTA, CDR2 FQGNSA. This CDR3 has 17 amino acids. The CDR3 loop reads CASSLAGNRFSGNTIYF. The CDR3 bases are TGTGCCAGCAGCTTGGCGGGGAACAGATTCTCTGGAAACACCATATATTTT.

This clonotype showed up many times. The chain combines TRBV6-1 with TRBJ1-1; D not certain. V was trimmed by 2 bases and J by 4 bases, leaving 11 bases between them. The germline gives CDR1 MNHNS, CDR2 SASEGT. This CDR3 is 14 amino acids long. CDR3 sequence reads: CASSELSARTEAFF. The CDR3 region has the DNA TGTGCCAGCAGTGAATTGTCGGCGCGCACTGAAGCTTTCTTT.